This T cell receptor (beta chain) was identified in a study of blood T cell repertoires in COVID-19. Across the whole study: The United States, Italy and Spain supplied acute and convalescent COVID-19 samples.

Concerning this clone itself: This specimen includes other DNA sequences encoding the same CDR3.

The CDR3 is 12 residues long. V was clipped by 4 bases and J by 10 bases, with 8 bases between them. The germline gives CDR1 LGHDT, CDR2 YNNKEL (reference sequence). The data were produced by immunoSEQ multiplex PCR, yet TCRdb's version contains in-frame clones alone and is incomplete. Here the sample spans around 170,000 clones, around 86% being singletons. The chain combines TRBV3-1 (or the pseudogene TRBV3-2) with TRBJ1-6; D is unresolved. The sequence was obtained from a man in his fifties or sixties with active or convalescent COVID-19. The sequenced material came from peripheral blood. Here the CDR3 reads CASSREGSPLHF. The CDR3 coding sequence is TGTGCCAGCAGCCGGGAGGGCTCACCCCTCCACTTT.